The 10 T cell receptor beta chains below were found in one sample sequenced in a study of T cells after yellow fever vaccination. MiXCR, applied by TCRdb to the 5' RACE reads, yields one record per CDR3 protein. The table has hundreds of thousands of distinct CDR3 sequences, roughly 13% seen once. Source: PBMCs, taken on the day of the yellow fever booster vaccination. These receptors were taken from a man aged 25 to 45 who received the YFV17D yellow fever vaccine.

This clonotype was counted only a few times. The CDR3 region is CASSPIGTANSGANVLTF. The CDR3 region has the DNA TGTGCCAGCAGCCCTATCGGGACAGCCAACTCTGGGGCCAACGTCCTGACTTTC. J is TRBJ2-6 and V is TRBV7-3; 7 bases are a match to TRBD1. The CDR3 consists of 18 residues. Germline CDR1 is SGHTA and CDR2 is FQGTGA. V was pared by 5 bases and J by 0 bases, with 10 bases of the junction left unmatched. The complete variable domain, with remaining parts taken from reference TRBV7-3 and TRBJ2-6, reads GAGVSQTPSNKVTEKGKYVELRCDPISGHTALYWYRQSLGQGPEFLIYFQGTGAADDSGLPNDRFFAVRPEGSVSTLKIQRTERGDSAVYLCASSPIGTANSGANVLTFGAGSRLTVL.

This sequence joins TRBV5-1 and TRBJ2-7; perhaps TRBD2 as D (5 bases). V dropped 1 base and J dropped 7 bases, with 21 bases sitting between them. This CDR3 has 16 residues. The germline V gene encodes CDR1 SGHRS and CDR2 YFSETQ. The CDR3 spells CASSLRTGKRILEQYF. As DNA, the CDR3 is TGCGCCAGCAGCTTGAGGACGGGGAAGAGGATTTTGGAGCAGTACTTC.

At least ten counts were recorded for this clonotype. The chain recombines TRBV20-1 with TRBJ2-5, with 9 bases fitting TRBD1. Germline CDR1 reads DFQATT; CDR2 reads SNEGSKA (reference sequence). The trim removed 1 base at V and 5 bases at J, leaving 5 bases unmatched. The CDR3 totals 14 residues. The CDR3 DNA is TGCAGTGCTAGAGCCGGGACAGGGATGGAGACCCAGTACTTC. Protein product: CSARAGTGMETQYF.

CDR3 sequence (DNA): TGCAGTGCTATTCGGGGGGCGGGAGATGTCCATGAGCAGTTCTTC. As protein: CSAIRGAGDVHEQFF. V gene TRBV20-1 combines with J gene TRBJ2-1; TRBD2 is a possible D gene (7 bases). Per the germline V gene, CDR1 is DFQATT and CDR2 is SNEGSKA (reference sequence). CDR3 size: 15 residues. V gave up 4 bases and J gave up 8 bases, with 21 bases separating them.

This clonotype has only a few counts. This rearrangement joins TRBV2 to TRBJ2-7; D might be TRBD1 or TRBD2, each matching 5 bases. Trimming stripped 4 bases from V and 5 bases from J, with 12 bases between. CDR1 is SNHLY, CDR2 FYNNEI, per germline. The CDR3 length is 13 residues. The CDR3 loop is CASSVQGDHEQYF. The CDR3 nucleotides are TGTGCCAGCAGTGTTCAAGGGGACCACGAGCAGTACTTC.

The chain carries TRBV7-2 and TRBJ2-3; 7 bases are shared with TRBD2. Germline-derived CDR1 and CDR2 are SGHTA and FQGNSA. This CDR3 spans 14 amino acids. Trimming cost V 3 bases and J 6 bases; bases outside gene matches: 6. This CDR3 is CASSFGLDWDTQYF. CDR3 sequence (DNA): TGTGCCAGCAGCTTTGGACTAGATTGGGATACGCAGTATTTT. Variable domain in full (rest from reference TRBV7-2 and TRBJ2-3): GAGVSQSPSNKVTEKGKDVELRCDPISGHTALYWYRQSLGQGLEFLIYFQGNSAPDKSGLPSDRFSAERTGGSVSTLTIQRTQQEDSAVYLCASSFGLDWDTQYFGPGTRLTVL.

The V and J genes are TRBV20-1 and TRBJ2-7; D is possibly TRBD2 (6 bases). This CDR3 is 13 amino acids long. The ends were cut back, 0 bases at V and 7 bases at J, with 13 bases in the middle. The germline gives CDR1 DFQATT, CDR2 SNEGSKA (reference sequence). CDR3 loop: CSARDFTSWEQYF. The CDR3, as DNA: TGCAGTGCTAGAGATTTTACTAGCTGGGAGCAGTACTTC.

In its sample, this clonotype was seen a few times. The chain has TRBV11-2 and TRBJ2-7; 8 bases line up with TRBD1. The germline gives CDR1 SGHAT, CDR2 FQNNGV. There are 17 residues in the CDR3. V was clipped by 4 bases and J by 0 bases; unmatched bases: 11. CDR3 DNA sequence: TGTGCCAGCAGCTACACGGGACAGGTGATCTTCTCCTACGAGCAGTACTTC. This translates into CASSYTGQVIFSYEQYF.

This rearrangement joins TRBV7-9 to TRBJ2-1; 7 nucleotides line up with TRBD1. CDR1 is SEHNR and CDR2 is FQNEAQ in the germline V gene (reference sequence). The CDR3 extends over 16 amino acids. Unmatched junction bases numbered 12, after V lost 5 bases and J lost 5 bases. CDR3 sequence: CASSLRRRDRDNEQFF. For the CDR3, the DNA is TGTGCCAGCAGCCTAAGAAGACGGGACAGAGACAATGAGCAGTTCTTC.

The chain carries TRBV7-2 and TRBJ2-3, with D perhaps assigned TRBD1 or TRBD2 (6 bases each). The CDR3 contains 15 residues. V was clipped by 5 bases and J by 0 bases, with 12 bases between them. Germline V gene data show CDR1 as SGHTA and CDR2 as FQGNSA. CDR3: CASSRGDTSTDTQYF. The CDR3, as DNA: TGTGCCAGCAGCCGCGGGGACACTAGCACAGATACGCAGTATTTT.